Listed here are 20 T cell receptor beta chains from one sample, sequenced in a study of T cell repertoires in cytomegalovirus infection. Their antigen targets remain unknown. From the reads, TCRdb called clonotypes with MiXCR, one entry per CDR3 protein. The sample lists about 770,000 distinct CDR3 sequences; under 35% were seen once. Sequenced here: cultured CD8+ T cells from PBMCs, sampled from culture after CMV antigen stimulation. The receptors derive from a human donor in good health (CMV status not recorded). Some clones in this sample may be carry-over from other donors' samples.

The chain uses TRBV29-1 and TRBJ1-2; D gene unclear. V was cut by 0 bases and J by 3 bases, with 17 bases left in between. Germline lookup yields CDR1 SQVTM and CDR2 ANQGSEA. This CDR3 has 16 amino acids. The CDR3 DNA is TGCAGCGTTGAAGATCGCAAGCCAGGAGGTCACTATGGCTACACCTTC. This codes for CSVEDRKPGGHYGYTF.

This chain's CDR3 is CASSQEWQGSYEQYF. For the CDR3, the DNA is TGCGCCAGCAGCCAAGAATGGCAGGGTTCCTACGAGCAGTACTTC. This chain joins TRBV4-1 and TRBJ2-7, with D possibly being TRBD1 (5 bases). CDR3 size: 15 residues. Germline CDR1 is MGHRA and CDR2 is YSYEKL. V was trimmed by 0 bases and J by 1 base, leaving 10 bases between them.

This clonotype was seen only a few times. The genes are TRBV27 and TRBJ1-4; no reliable D call. The germline V and J ends were trimmed by 3 bases and 4 bases, with 9 bases remaining between them. The CDR3 has 14 residues. The V gene's germline CDR1 is MNHEY and CDR2 SMNVEV (reference sequence). CDR3 sequence reads: CASSFGVFNEKLFF. In nucleotides, the CDR3 is TGTGCCAGCAGTTTTGGAGTGTTTAATGAAAAACTGTTTTTT.

As concerns this clonotype: An end of the junction differs from the germline gene, which may be a read error. The rearrangement uses TRBV19 and TRBJ1-2; unclear D gene. Germline V gene data show CDR1 as LNHDA and CDR2 as SQIVND (reference sequence). The CDR3 sequence is 16 residues long. In DNA form, the CDR3 reads TGTACCAGTAGTATAACCCCCCGGACGGAGATTTATGGCTACACCTTC. Its protein product is CTSSITPRTEIYGYTF.

This chain connects TRBV28 to TRBJ2-3; a possible D gene is TRBD1 (6 bases). In germline, CDR1 is MDHEN, CDR2 SYDVKM. CDR3 size: 15 residues. Trimming shortened V by 6 bases and J by 1 base, and 14 bases separated the two germline ends. CDR3 nucleotide sequence: TGTGCCAGCAGACTTGGGACAAGGGGCACAGATACGCAGTATTTT. Its translation is CASRLGTRGTDTQYF.

This clonotype was counted only a few times. This sequence joins TRBV19 and TRBJ1-1; 7 bases map to TRBD1. The CDR3 is 12 amino acids. Germline V gene sequence: CDR1 LNHDA, CDR2 SQIVND (reference sequence). V dropped 10 bases and J dropped 5; count of bases not matched to a gene: 7. For the CDR3, the DNA is TGTGCCACCTGGACAGGCCCTACTGAAGCTTTCTTT. Its translation is CATWTGPTEAFF.

Points on this clonotype: One end of the junction does not line up with germline, which may come from a read error. The chain has TRBV24-1 and TRBJ2-5, with 11 bases aligning to TRBD2. This CDR3 is 16 amino acids long. Germline CDR1 KGHDR, CDR2 SFDVKD. The CDR3 region has the DNA TGTGCCATCAGTGACGGTCTAGCGGGGGGACAAGAGACCCAGTACTTC. Translation gives CAISDGLAGGQETQYF.

This chain uses TRBV7-6 with TRBJ2-1; the match to TRBD2 covers 9 bases. J was trimmed by 4 bases and V by 6 bases; bases with no gene match: 10. CDR1 is SGHVS, CDR2 FNYEAQ, per germline. The CDR3 covers 16 residues. The CDR3: CASRKDGGGAYNEQFF. The CDR3 DNA follows: TGTGCCAGCAGAAAGGACGGCGGGGGGGCTTACAATGAGCAGTTCTTC.

This clonotype has just a few counts. V is TRBV12-3 or TRBV12-4 and J is TRBJ2-7; TRBD1 is a possible D gene (6 bases). CDR3 length: 16 residues. V gave up 3 bases and J gave up 2 bases, with 17 bases separating them. This chain's CDR3 is CASSFILTGFPYEQYF. The CDR3 coding sequence is TGTGCCAGCAGTTTCATTCTTACAGGGTTCCCCTACGAGCAGTACTTC.

There are a few counts of this clonotype. Here the CDR3 reads CASNYQGRAEAFF. The CDR3 DNA is TGTGCCAGCAACTATCAGGGTAGAGCTGAAGCTTTCTTT. The rearrangement links TRBV11-2 to TRBJ1-1, with D tentatively TRBD1 (5 bases). V was clipped by 7 bases and J by 6 bases, with 15 bases between them. The length of the CDR3 is 13 residues. Germline V gene sequence: CDR1 SGHAT, CDR2 FQNNGV. The complete variable domain, with remaining parts taken from reference TRBV11-2 and TRBJ1-1, reads EAGVAQSPRYKIIEKRQSVAFWCNPISGHATLYWYQQILGQGPKLLIQFQNNGVVDDSQLPKDRFSAERLKGVDSTLKIQPAKLEDSAVYLCASNYQGRAEAFFGQGTRLTVV.

This CDR3 reads CASSLGFLTEAFF. CDR3 coding DNA: TGTGCCAGCAGTCTCGGGTTTTTGACTGAAGCTTTCTTT. The V and J genes are TRBV6-2 or TRBV6-3 and TRBJ1-1; D remains ambiguous. The CDR3 is 13 residues long. CDR1 MNHEY and CDR2 SVGEGT come from the germline V gene. V dropped 5 bases and J dropped 5 bases, with 12 bases sitting between them.

Ten or more counts support this clonotype. The rearrangement joins TRBV7-9 to TRBJ2-7, with D perhaps matching TRBD1 (6 bases). Trimming removed 5 bases from V and 6 bases from J, with 11 bases in between. From germline, CDR1 is SEHNR and CDR2 FQNEAQ (reference sequence). This CDR3 has 12 amino acids. Written as DNA, the CDR3 is TGTGCCAGCAGCCCTTCCAGGGGCGAGCAGTACTTC. Amino acids: CASSPSRGEQYF. Together with reference TRBV7-9 and TRBJ2-7, the CDR3 gives the full variable domain: DTGVSQNPRHKITKRGQNVTFRCDPISEHNRLYWYRQTLGQGPEFLTYFQNEAQLEKSRLLSDRFSAERPKGSFSTLEIQRTEQGDSAMYLCASSPSRGEQYFGPGTRLTVT.

The chain carries TRBV7-4 and TRBJ1-6, with 7 bases aligning to TRBD1. CDR1 and CDR2 from the germline V gene are SGHVT and SQSDAQ. V dropped 10 bases and J dropped 5; count of bases not matched to a gene: 11. The CDR3 spans 15 residues. CDR3 in amino acids: CAIPMDGTDNSPLHF. The CDR3 region has the DNA TGTGCCATTCCTATGGACGGGACAGATAATTCACCCCTCCACTTT.

V and J are TRBV6-2 or TRBV6-3 and TRBJ2-1, with D possibly being TRBD2 (5 bases). This CDR3 is 11 amino acids long. Germline V gives CDR1 MNHEY, CDR2 SVGEGT. V dropped 4 bases and J dropped 12 bases, with 10 bases sitting between them. The CDR3 DNA reads TGTGCCAGCAGTTCCGAGCTAGCGCAGTTCTTC. As protein: CASSSELAQFF.

This clonotype came up a few times. CDR3 in amino acids: CASSSRDREEEKLFF. In DNA form, the CDR3 reads TGTGCCAGCAGTTCACGGGACAGGGAGGAGGAAAAACTGTTTTTT. The genes are TRBV7-9 and TRBJ1-4, with TRBD1 matching over 9 bases. The CDR3 extends over 15 amino acids. Germline loops: CDR1 SEHNR, CDR2 FQNEAQ (reference sequence). J lost 8 bases, V lost 6 bases, and 10 bases had no gene match.

CDR3 sequence: CASSDGRLYF. For the CDR3, the DNA is TGCGCCAGCAGTGACGGCAGGTTGTACTTC. The chain carries TRBV10-2 and TRBJ2-4; no firm D call. The CDR3 is made up of 10 amino acids. Trimming pared 3 bases from V and 15 bases from J, leaving 9 bases between. The germline gives CDR1 WSHSY, CDR2 SAAADI.

In this sample, this clonotype turned up many times. The CDR3 region is CASSRGKGLSNQPQHF. CDR3 bases: TGTGCCAGCAGCAGAGGGAAGGGTCTGAGCAATCAGCCCCAGCATTTT. The chain employs TRBV7-9 and TRBJ1-5; D remains unclear. V lost 5 bases and J 1 base, leaving 15 bases between the germline ends. This CDR3 contains 16 residues. Germline lookup yields CDR1 SEHNR and CDR2 FQNEAQ (reference sequence).

The table lists this clonotype with many counts. The chain couples TRBV7-9 to TRBJ1-4; the match to TRBD1 covers 7 bases. Germline V gene sequence: CDR1 SEHNR, CDR2 FQNEAQ (reference sequence). With 1 base clipped from V and 5 bases from J, the junction kept 4 bases outside the gene matches. This CDR3 contains 15 residues. The CDR3 reads CASSLGDSQNEKLFF. CDR3 bases: TGTGCCAGCAGCTTAGGGGACAGCCAGAATGAAAAACTGTTTTTT.

V and J are TRBV12-3 or TRBV12-4 and TRBJ2-5; 11 bases map to TRBD1. The CDR3 has 12 residues. V was clipped by 10 bases and J by 4 bases; unmatched bases: 2. The DNA of the CDR3 is TGTGCCACCGGGACAGGGGGAGAGACCCAGTACTTC. Its translation: CATGTGGETQYF.

This sequence joins TRBV25-1 and TRBJ2-1, with a tentative D call TRBD2 (8 bases). V was pared by 0 bases and J by 0 bases, with 15 bases between. The CDR3 totals 18 residues. Looked up from germline, CDR1 is MGHDK and CDR2 is SYGVNS. The DNA for the CDR3 is TGTGCCAGCAGTGAATATTTCGGGGGGGACAGCTCCTACAATGAGCAGTTCTTC. The encoded protein is CASSEYFGGDSSYNEQFF.